The rows below give T cell receptor beta chains drawn from one sample of a study of CD8 T cells in ankylosing spondylitis. MiXCR, run by TCRdb on the 5' RACE reads, gives a single entry per CDR3 protein. Of over 700,000 distinct CDR3 sequences in the sample, 15% to 20% were seen once. The specimen was blood, either unsorted or a sorted T cell fraction (not recorded which). These receptor sequences come from a male donor with ankylosing spondylitis. The CDR3 runs from the conserved cysteine through the conserved F or W. The D gene is left open where the match is weak. Not all rows give a size; the values are once, few, many and, for expanded clones, a class.

J gene: TRBJ1-2
V gene: TRBV29-1
D gene: TRBD1
clone size: many
CDR3 protein: CSVLDRAGYGYTF
CDR3 DNA: TGCAGCGTCTTAGACAGGGCCGGCTATGGCTACACCTTC

J gene: TRBJ1-2
V gene: TRBV12-3/TRBV12-4
D gene: .
clone size: few
CDR3 protein: CASMGRANYGYTF
CDR3 DNA: TGTGCCAGCATGGGGAGGGCTAACTATGGCTACACCTTC

J gene: TRBJ2-7
V gene: TRBV10-3
D gene: .
clone size: few
CDR3 protein: CAIGGEGRYEQYF
CDR3 DNA: TGTGCCATCGGTGGTGAGGGCCGGTACGAGCAGTACTTC

J gene: TRBJ2-7
V gene: TRBV20-1
D gene: TRBD2
clone size: few
CDR3 protein: CSARPLAGSGYEQYF
CDR3 DNA: TGCAGTGCTAGACCCTTAGCGGGCTCGGGGTACGAGCAGTACTTC

J gene: TRBJ1-2
V gene: TRBV20-1
D gene: .
clone size: few
CDR3 protein: CSAREREIGYTF
CDR3 DNA: TGCAGTGCTAGAGAAAGGGAGATCGGCTACACCTTC

J gene: TRBJ1-1
V gene: TRBV12-3/TRBV12-4
D gene: .
clone size: .
CDR3 protein: CASSPPRWGRGTEAFF
CDR3 DNA: TGTGCCAGCAGCCCCCCTCGATGGGGTAGGGGCACTGAAGCTTTCTTT

J gene: TRBJ2-5
V gene: TRBV20-1
D gene: TRBD2
clone size: many
CDR3 protein: CSARADTSGGWETQYF
CDR3 DNA: TGCAGTGCTAGAGCTGACACTAGCGGGGGGTGGGAGACCCAGTACTTC

J gene: TRBJ1-5
V gene: TRBV7-8
D gene: TRBD1
clone size: few
CDR3 protein: CASSEKQGADQPQHF
CDR3 DNA: TGTGCCAGCAGCGAAAAACAGGGGGCCGATCAGCCCCAGCATTTT

J gene: TRBJ1-1
V gene: TRBV5-1
D gene: .
clone size: few
CDR3 protein: CASSRLGAEMNTEAFF
CDR3 DNA: TGCGCCAGCAGCCGCCTCGGGGCGGAGATGAACACTGAAGCTTTCTTT

J gene: TRBJ2-7
V gene: TRBV4-3
D gene: TRBD2
clone size: few
CDR3 protein: CASSLNSGRIYEQYF
CDR3 DNA: TGCGCCAGCAGCCTTAATAGCGGGAGGATTTACGAGCAGTACTTC

J gene: TRBJ2-3
V gene: TRBV14
D gene: .
clone size: .
CDR3 protein: CASSRLGRDTQYF
CDR3 DNA: TGTGCCAGCAGTCGACTAGGGCGTGATACGCAGTATTTT

J gene: TRBJ1-1
V gene: TRBV4-2
D gene: TRBD1
clone size: .
CDR3 protein: CASSTGQVLGEAFF
CDR3 DNA: TGTGCCAGCAGTACCGGACAGGTCTTGGGTGAAGCTTTCTTT

J gene: TRBJ1-6
V gene: TRBV4-3
D gene: .
clone size: .
CDR3 protein: CASSQDTDSPLHF
CDR3 DNA: TGCGCCAGCAGCCAAGATACAGATTCACCCCTCCACTTT

J gene: TRBJ2-1
V gene: TRBV5-6
D gene: TRBD2
clone size: .
CDR3 protein: CASSLWVAGGPNEQFF
CDR3 DNA: TGTGCCAGCAGCTTGTGGGTAGCGGGGGGACCCAATGAGCAGTTCTTC

J gene: TRBJ2-7
V gene: TRBV3-1
D gene: .
clone size: .
CDR3 protein: CASSLLSASLPFF
CDR3 DNA: TGTGCCAGCAGCCTCCTGAGTGCCTCCCTCCCATTCTTC

J gene: TRBJ2-7
V gene: TRBV11-2
D gene: TRBD2
clone size: few
CDR3 protein: CASRGLPSYEQYF
CDR3 DNA: TGTGCCAGCAGGGGACTACCCTCCTACGAGCAGTACTTC

J gene: TRBJ1-2
V gene: TRBV20-1
D gene: .
clone size: .
CDR3 protein: CSARDQDSPNYGYTF
CDR3 DNA: TGCAGTGCTAGAGACCAAGACAGCCCTAACTATGGCTACACCTTC

J gene: TRBJ1-2
V gene: TRBV19
D gene: .
clone size: .
CDR3 protein: CASSITGWNGYTF
CDR3 DNA: TGTGCCAGTAGTATCACAGGGTGGAATGGCTACACCTTC

J gene: TRBJ2-1
V gene: TRBV7-8
D gene: .
clone size: .
CDR3 protein: CASSLAYRTARNSYNEQFF
CDR3 DNA: TGTGCCAGCAGCTTAGCTTATAGGACAGCCAGGAACTCCTACAATGAGCAGTTCTTC

J gene: TRBJ2-1
V gene: TRBV28
D gene: .
clone size: .
CDR3 protein: CASSLFARSRRNEQFF
CDR3 DNA: TGTGCCAGCAGTTTATTCGCGAGGTCCCGTAGGAATGAGCAGTTCTTC

J gene: TRBJ2-1
V gene: TRBV11-2
D gene: .
clone size: .
CDR3 protein: CASRLLLVPSNNEQFF
CDR3 DNA: TGTGCCAGCAGGCTGCTACTCGTTCCCTCCAACAATGAGCAGTTCTTC

J gene: TRBJ2-1
V gene: TRBV3-1
D gene: .
clone size: few
CDR3 protein: CASSQDAGVGNEQFF
CDR3 DNA: TGTGCCAGCAGCCAAGATGCCGGGGTTGGGAATGAGCAGTTCTTC

J gene: TRBJ2-7
V gene: TRBV15
D gene: TRBD1
clone size: .
CDR3 protein: CATSRDGGRGLKYEQYF
CDR3 DNA: TGTGCCACCAGCAGAGATGGAGGCAGGGGGCTAAAATACGAGCAGTACTTC

J gene: TRBJ2-2
V gene: TRBV4-2
D gene: .
clone size: .
CDR3 protein: CASSQGQTNTGELFF
CDR3 DNA: TGTGCCAGCAGCCAAGGGCAGACGAACACCGGGGAGCTGTTTTTT

J gene: TRBJ2-2
V gene: TRBV10-3
D gene: TRBD1
clone size: many
CDR3 protein: CAIRPGTGRTGELFF
CDR3 DNA: TGTGCCATCAGACCTGGGACAGGGAGGACCGGGGAGCTGTTTTTT

J gene: TRBJ2-5
V gene: TRBV7-3
D gene: .
clone size: .
CDR3 protein: CASSQGSGGETQYF
CDR3 DNA: TGTGCCAGCAGCCAGGGATCAGGGGGGGAGACCCAGTACTTC

J gene: TRBJ2-7
V gene: TRBV2
D gene: .
clone size: few
CDR3 protein: CASRGDGLYEQYF
CDR3 DNA: TGTGCCAGCAGGGGGGATGGACTTTACGAGCAGTACTTC

J gene: TRBJ1-2
V gene: TRBV12-3/TRBV12-4
D gene: .
clone size: .
CDR3 protein: CASRTGTPDGYTF
CDR3 DNA: TGTGCCAGCAGGACCGGGACACCGGATGGCTACACCTTC

J gene: TRBJ1-2
V gene: TRBV9
D gene: .
clone size: .
CDR3 protein: CASSPPGYNYGYTF
CDR3 DNA: TGTGCCAGCAGCCCCCCCGGTTACAACTATGGCTACACCTTC

J gene: TRBJ2-5
V gene: TRBV6-5
D gene: TRBD1
clone size: many
CDR3 protein: CASSWGQYQETQYF
CDR3 DNA: TGTGCCAGCAGTTGGGGACAGTACCAAGAGACCCAGTACTTC

J gene: TRBJ2-2
V gene: TRBV20-1
D gene: TRBD2
clone size: .
CDR3 protein: CSARDSGGTGELFF
CDR3 DNA: TGCAGTGCTAGAGACAGCGGGGGGACCGGGGAGCTGTTTTTT

J gene: TRBJ1-2
V gene: TRBV20-1
D gene: TRBD1
clone size: .
CDR3 protein: CSARATGVYTF
CDR3 DNA: TGCAGTGCTAGGGCCACAGGGGTCTACACCTTC